This T cell receptor beta chain was retrieved from a study of blood T cell repertoires in COVID-19. Study overall: Samples representing acute and convalescent COVID-19 were sourced from the United States, Italy and Spain. T cells, B-cell-depleted T cells, or PBMCs provided the cDNA or gDNA that served as material.

The V and J ends lost 5 bases and 4 bases, in that order; junction bases with no gene match: 8. The CDR3 sequence is 15 residues long. The V gene's germline CDR1 is MNHEY and CDR2 SMNVEV (reference sequence). In the original analysis: Scientists estimated how many nucleated cells there were by amplifying reference gene primers. The method was immunoSEQ multiplex PCR; TCRdb's version includes in-frame clones alone and lacks a portion of them. D and trimming were read from the DNA, whereas the V and J calls and clone size are those reported in that table. The sample lists around 300,000 clones, roughly 85% occurring once.

The sequenced sample consisted of peripheral blood. J is TRBJ1-5 and V is TRBV27, with 7 positions matching TRBD1. The TCR sequence derives from an older woman with acute or convalescent COVID-19. The CDR3 loop reads CASSPRGGRNQPQHF. As DNA, the CDR3 is TGTGCCAGCAGTCCCAGAGGGGGCCGTAATCAGCCCCAGCATTTT.